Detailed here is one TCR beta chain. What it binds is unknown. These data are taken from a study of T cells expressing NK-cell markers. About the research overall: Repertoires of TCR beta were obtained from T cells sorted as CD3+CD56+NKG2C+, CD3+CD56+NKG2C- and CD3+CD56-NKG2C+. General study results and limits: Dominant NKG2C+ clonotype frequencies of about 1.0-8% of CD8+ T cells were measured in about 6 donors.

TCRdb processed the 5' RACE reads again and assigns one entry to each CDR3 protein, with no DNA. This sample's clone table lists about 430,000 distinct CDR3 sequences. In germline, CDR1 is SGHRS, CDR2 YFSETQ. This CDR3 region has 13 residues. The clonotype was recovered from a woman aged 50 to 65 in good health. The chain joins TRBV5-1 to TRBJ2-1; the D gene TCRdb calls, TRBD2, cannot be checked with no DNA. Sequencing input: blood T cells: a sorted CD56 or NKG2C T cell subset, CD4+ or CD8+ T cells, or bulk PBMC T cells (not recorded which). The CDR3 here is CASSSRANNEQFF. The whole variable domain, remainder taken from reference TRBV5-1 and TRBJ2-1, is KAGVTQTPRYLIKTRGQQVTLSCSPISGHRSVSWYQQTPGQGLQFLFEYFSETQRNKGNFPGRFSGRQFSNSRSEMNVSTLELGDSALYLCASSSRANNEQFFGPGTRLTVL.